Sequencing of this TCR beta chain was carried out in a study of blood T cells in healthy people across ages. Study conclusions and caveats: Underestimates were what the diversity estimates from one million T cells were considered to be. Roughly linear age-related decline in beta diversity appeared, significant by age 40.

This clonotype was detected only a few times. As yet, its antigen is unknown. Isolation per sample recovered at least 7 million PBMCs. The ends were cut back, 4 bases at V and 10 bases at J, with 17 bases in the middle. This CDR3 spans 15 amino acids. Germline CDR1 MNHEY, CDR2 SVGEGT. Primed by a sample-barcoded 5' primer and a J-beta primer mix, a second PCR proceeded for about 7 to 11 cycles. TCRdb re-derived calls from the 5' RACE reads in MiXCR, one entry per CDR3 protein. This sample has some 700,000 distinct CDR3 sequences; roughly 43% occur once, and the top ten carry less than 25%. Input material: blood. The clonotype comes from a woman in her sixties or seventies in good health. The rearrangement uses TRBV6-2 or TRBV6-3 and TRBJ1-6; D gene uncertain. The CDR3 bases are TGTGCCAGCAGTTTGGGCGTCGAGCTTCGGTCACCCCTCCACTTT. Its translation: CASSLGVELRSPLHF.